This is a list of T cell receptor beta chains from one sample in a study of blood T cell repertoires in COVID-19. TCRdb's table, derived via immunoSEQ multiplex PCR, lists solely in-frame clones and lacks some. The sample has about 500,000 clones, around nine tenths seen once. Sequencing was carried out using peripheral blood. These receptors came from a woman aged 50 to 60 with COVID-19, enrolled during active disease. CDR3s include the opening cysteine and the closing phenylalanine or tryptophan. D genes are given only for firm matches. Some rows mark clone size as missing; the rest say once, few, many or name a class of expanded clone.

v_gene,j_gene,d_gene,abundance,CDR3nt,CDR3aa
TRBV3-1/TRBV3-2,TRBJ2-3,NA,NA,TGTGCCAGCAGCCGCGGACTAAGCACAGATACGCAGTATTTT,CASSRGLSTDTQYF
TRBV5-6,TRBJ2-5,TRBD2,NA,TGTGCCAGCAGCTTGGGACTAGCGGTGCCGCGGGAGTACTTC,CASSLGLAVPREYF
TRBV15,TRBJ2-7,TRBD1,NA,TGTGCCACCAGCATTAGGACAGGGACCGGCGAGCAGTACTTC,CATSIRTGTGEQYF
TRBV14,TRBJ2-3,TRBD2,NA,TGTGCCAGCAGCCAAAGACTAGCGGGGACCACAGATACGCAGTATTTT,CASSQRLAGTTDTQYF
TRBV19,TRBJ2-6,NA,NA,TGTGCCAGTAGTATAAAGCTTTTCTCTGGGGCCAACGTCCTGACTTTC,CASSIKLFSGANVLTF
TRBV2,TRBJ2-1,TRBD1,NA,TGTGCCAGCGAAGGAGGCAGGGGGTACAATGAGCAGTTCTTC,CASEGGRGYNEQFF
TRBV4-1,TRBJ1-6,NA,NA,TGCGCCAGCAGCCAAGACAGTAGGTCTAGTTCCTATAATTCACCCCTCCACTTT,CASSQDSRSSSYNSPLHF
TRBV3-1/TRBV3-2,TRBJ2-3,TRBD2,once,TGTGCCAGCAGCCCGAGCGGGGCCACAGATACGCAGTATTTT,CASSPSGATDTQYF
TRBV7-2,TRBJ2-7,TRBD1,few,TGTGCCAGCAGCTTATCAACAGGGGGCGAGCAGTACTTC,CASSLSTGGEQYF
TRBV5-8,TRBJ1-2,TRBD1,NA,TGTGCCAGCAGCTTTGACAGGGTTAATGGGGGCACCTTC,CASSFDRVNGGTF
TRBV30,TRBJ2-1,TRBD1,once,TGTGCCTGGAGTGGGACAGGCAAGTGGAATGAGCAGTTCTTC,CAWSGTGKWNEQFF
TRBV5-1,TRBJ1-4,NA,NA,TGCGCCAGCAGCTTGGCAGGGCCACCTAATGAAAAACTGTTTTTT,CASSLAGPPNEKLFF
TRBV28,TRBJ2-1,TRBD1,NA,TGTGCCAGCAGTTCGCCTGGGACAGGGGGTTCCTACAATGAGCAGTTCTTC,CASSSPGTGGSYNEQFF
TRBV9,TRBJ2-3,NA,once,TGTGCCAGCAGCGCTGGGTTGCGGTATACGCAGTATTTT,CASSAGLRYTQYF
TRBV10-3,TRBJ1-5,NA,NA,TGTGCCATCAGTGAGCAGGGAAGCAATCAGCCCCAGCATTTT,CAISEQGSNQPQHF
TRBV10-2,TRBJ1-1,TRBD1,NA,TGCGCCAGCAGCCTAGGACAGGGGTGGACTGAAGCTTTCTTT,CASSLGQGWTEAFF
TRBV19,TRBJ1-2,TRBD1,NA,TGTGCCAGTAGGGACAGGGCCGACCCTAACTATGGCTACACCTTC,CASRDRADPNYGYTF
TRBV6-6,TRBJ1-1,TRBD1,few,TGTGCCAGCAGTTACCAGGGGGAAAACACTGAAGCTTTCTTT,CASSYQGENTEAFF
TRBV28,TRBJ2-3,NA,NA,TGTGCCAGCTGGGTGGCGGGGCTCGGGGATACGCAGTATTTT,CASWVAGLGDTQYF
TRBV27,TRBJ2-7,TRBD2,NA,TGTGCCAGCAGTTTCCGGGAGGGGTACGAGCAGTACTTC,CASSFREGYEQYF
TRBV19,TRBJ1-2,TRBD1,once,TGTGCCAGTGGCTCGGACAGGGGCCCTAACTATGGCTACACCTTC,CASGSDRGPNYGYTF
TRBV5-1,TRBJ2-1,NA,few,TGCGCCAGCAGCTTAGGGAGCTCCTACAATGAGCAGTTCTTC,CASSLGSSYNEQFF
TRBV29-1,TRBJ2-5,NA,NA,TGCAGCGCCCTTCAAGAGACCCAGTACTTC,CSALQETQYF
TRBV10-3,TRBJ2-3,NA,NA,TGTGCCATCAGTGAGTCGGGGCGGTACAGTCAGTATTTT,CAISESGRYSQYF
TRBV30,TRBJ1-5,NA,NA,TGTGCCTGGAGTCTCGGGAGACAGCCCCAGCATTTT,CAWSLGRQPQHF
TRBV19,TRBJ2-7,TRBD2,NA,TGTGCCAGTAGTATAGATATGGAGCGGGGGGCCACCTACGAGCAGTACTTC,CASSIDMERGATYEQYF
TRBV2,TRBJ2-7,NA,NA,TGTGCCAGCAGTGCCACGCGGGTAGGAGGGGACCCCTACGAGCAGTACTTC,CASSATRVGGDPYEQYF
TRBV18,TRBJ1-1,NA,NA,TGTGCCAGCTCACCACAGAGATTGAACACTGAAGCTTTCTTT,CASSPQRLNTEAFF
TRBV5-1,TRBJ2-7,NA,NA,TGCGCCAGCAGCCTCCAGGGGTCTCCAAACGAGCAGTACTTC,CASSLQGSPNEQYF
TRBV19,TRBJ1-6,NA,NA,TGTGCCAGTAGTCCTTGGGAGGGGAATTCACCCCTCCACTTT,CASSPWEGNSPLHF
TRBV5-4,TRBJ1-2,TRBD1,NA,TGTGCCAGCAGCTTGGTCAGGGGGCAGGATGGCTACACCTTC,CASSLVRGQDGYTF
TRBV5-4,TRBJ1-2,NA,few,TGTGCCAGCAGCTTGAGAGGGTATGGCTACACCTTC,CASSLRGYGYTF
TRBV10-3,TRBJ2-1,TRBD2,NA,TGTGCCATCATGTCAGCGGGGGGGTCCCACGTCGAGCAGTTCTTC,CAIMSAGGSHVEQFF
TRBV13,TRBJ2-7,TRBD2,NA,TGTGCCAGCAGCGCCGGTGGGGGGGAAGCCCTAAGGTCCTACGAGCAGTACTTC,CASSAGGGEALRSYEQYF
TRBV27,TRBJ1-2,NA,NA,TGTGCCAGCAGTTTTTGGGGGGGCGCAGGCTATGGCTACACCTTC,CASSFWGGAGYGYTF
TRBV28,TRBJ2-3,TRBD1,NA,TGTGCCAGCAGTACCGGACAGGGACTCGATACGCAGTATTTT,CASSTGQGLDTQYF
TRBV30,TRBJ2-5,TRBD2,NA,TGTGCCTGGAGTGTACAGACTAGCGGATCCCCGACCCAGTACTTC,CAWSVQTSGSPTQYF
TRBV2,TRBJ2-7,TRBD2,NA,TGTGCCAGCAGTGTGTCCGACTTGCGGGGGAGCTACGAGCAGTACTTC,CASSVSDLRGSYEQYF
TRBV13,TRBJ1-2,NA,NA,TGCGCCCGCAGCTTAGGGGGGGGATGGTATGGCTACACCTTC,CARSLGGGWYGYTF
TRBV14,TRBJ2-3,TRBD1,once,TGTGCCAGCAGCCACTTGTTAGGACAGGACATCGCAGATACGCAGTATTTT,CASSHLLGQDIADTQYF
TRBV6-1,TRBJ1-1,NA,NA,TGTGCCAGCAGTGAACCCGGGATCCTGAAGGCTTTCTTT,CASSEPGILKAFF
TRBV5-1,TRBJ2-2,TRBD1,NA,TGCGCCAGCAGCCCCGGGACAGGGGCCACCGGGGAGCTGTTTTTT,CASSPGTGATGELFF
TRBV5-1,TRBJ2-7,TRBD2,NA,TGCGCCAGCAGCTTGGGGCAGGGAGGGTACTACGAGCAGTACTTC,CASSLGQGGYYEQYF
TRBV19,TRBJ2-2,TRBD1,NA,TGTGCCAGTACCCCCGGACAGGGGACCGGGGAGCTGTTTTTT,CASTPGQGTGELFF
TRBV28,TRBJ2-7,NA,once,TGTGCCAGCAGTTTCGTAAGGGGTGTCCACTACGAGCAGTACTTC,CASSFVRGVHYEQYF
TRBV2,TRBJ2-7,NA,NA,TGTGCCAGCAGGGGCCCGATGGGCTACGAGCAGTACTTC,CASRGPMGYEQYF
TRBV27,TRBJ2-1,TRBD2,NA,TGTGCCAGCAGTCCCGGGACTAGCGGGTACAATGAGCAGTTCTTC,CASSPGTSGYNEQFF